One T cell receptor beta chain is described in this entry. This clonotype has ten or more counts. It has no known antigen specificity. Base quality data are lacking; no much larger clone is found one base away. TCR beta CDR3 regions were amplified from RNA transcripts for repertoire sequencing. HTBI primers and the Qiagen OneStep RT-PCR kit were used in a first-round RT-PCR, which was followed by a second-round multiplex PCR, size selection and purification. The libraries underwent paired-end sequencing with 100 bp reads on an Illumina HiSeq2000. The authors processed their data as follows. Reads were processed with SOAPnuke, discarding reads with adapters, uncalled bases, mean Phred below 15, or no exact constant-primer or identifier match. High-quality paired reads were merged with COPE v1.2.5. Each unique nucleotide sequence was defined as a clonotype, and clonotypes were aligned to IMGT TRB V, D and J references with MiTCR v1.1. Analysis was restricted to V-J combinations with a frequency above 0.0001, which covered 99.2% of repertoires. For each V-J combination, a TCR clonal expansion and chaos score was defined as F50 clonal expansion divided by the chaos observed in the TCRdist matrix. Welch's t-statistics and random forest were used to narrow the features down to about twelve V-J combinations, which were then fed into a naive Bayes classifier. The Morisita-Horn index was used to measure how similar the thyroid and blood repertoires were. In-frame beta chains were kept once TCRdb had trimmed the public reads at Q25 with fastp and called clones with MiXCR. Rows are unified per CDR3 protein, each entry keeping the most common DNA and genes. The V and J calls shown here were made by TCRdb, not taken from the authors' results. The sample profile shows around 1.1 million distinct CDR3 sequences; 35% to 40% of them were found once. In total, the top ten clones hold 11% of the sample.

Patients with hyperthyroidism were aged 18 to 65 years, had been newly diagnosed, and had a disease duration of less than 2 months. Patients were excluded if they had other autoimmune diseases, uncontrolled infections, pregnancy or lactation. Diagnosis was based on clinical symptoms, serum thyroxine, TRAb, thyroid ultrasound and orbital computed tomography. Total RNA was extracted using Trizol reagent, and RNA quality was checked on an Agilent 2100 Bioanalyzer. The sample belongs to a study of Graves' ophthalmopathy and Graves' hyperthyroidism listed by TCRdb under 2018. Concerning the study at large: Stable hyperthyroidism was defined as no progression to ophthalmopathy within 18 months of follow-up. The study used TCR beta repertoire signatures to distinguish Graves' ophthalmopathy from Graves' hyperthyroidism and to predict progression to ophthalmopathy. In total, 135 blood samples were TCR-sequenced: 40 to 45 ophthalmopathy, some 75 hyperthyroidism and roughly 17 hyperthyroidism-to-ophthalmopathy patients. To explore V-J signatures distinguishing ophthalmopathy from hyperthyroidism, a discovery set of under 110 patients (more than 40 ophthalmopathy, over 55 stable hyperthyroidism) was enrolled. An independent validation cohort comprised some 19 hyperthyroidism patients and over 15 patients who later progressed from hyperthyroidism to ophthalmopathy. In about 6 hyperthyroidism patients, the T-cell repertoire of thyroid tissue was compared with the T-cell repertoire of blood. Following sample collection, hyperthyroidism patients were given methimazole at a starting dose of 30 mg daily, and ophthalmopathy patients were given high-dose intravenous methylprednisolone.

The CDR3 has 11 amino acids, counting the end cysteine and phenylalanine. Solely the CDR3 DNA is kept, with 33 bases framed from the first base. CDR1 and CDR2, per the germline V gene (reference sequence), are MNHNY and SVGAGI. Between the V and J ends, shortened by 8 bases and 5 bases respectively, the junction contains 9 bases. General conclusions and limits of the study: Sample size was not statistically predetermined, and group allocation was not concealed from the investigators. Most expanded thyroid clonotypes with a frequency above 0.001 also appeared in blood, which suggests that blood repertoires may reflect the immune response in the thyroid. The 13-signature model separated ophthalmopathy from stable hyperthyroidism with 85% to 90% sensitivity and 81% to 82% specificity in cross-validation, and 80%/75% in the test set. In validation, the model predicted ophthalmopathy progression with less than 71% sensitivity and around 72% specificity; approximately 12 predicted patients were CT-confirmed with GO in a median of approximately 6.2 months.

This receptor chain uses TRBV6-6 and TRBJ1-2, with the D gene call left open. This receptor was taken from an adult man with Graves' hyperthyroidism. The sample was peripheral blood or thyroid tissue (not recorded which). The DNA sequence is as follows: TGTGCCAGCCGTCGCGAGTATGGCTACACCTTC. This encodes CASRREYGYTF.